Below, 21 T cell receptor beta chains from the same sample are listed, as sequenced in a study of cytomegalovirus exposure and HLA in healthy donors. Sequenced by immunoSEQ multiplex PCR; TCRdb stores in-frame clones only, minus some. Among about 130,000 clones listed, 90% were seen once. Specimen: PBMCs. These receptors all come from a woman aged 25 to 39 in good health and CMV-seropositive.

DNA of the CDR3: TGCGCCAGCAGCCCCCGGGACAGGGGGGGCACAGATACGCAGTATTTT. Its protein product is CASSPRDRGGTDTQYF. The rearrangement links TRBV4-1 to TRBJ2-3, with 11 bases aligning to TRBD1. The germline V gene encodes CDR1 MGHRA and CDR2 YSYEKL. The CDR3 consists of 16 residues. J lost 1 base, V lost 4 bases, and 4 bases had no gene match.

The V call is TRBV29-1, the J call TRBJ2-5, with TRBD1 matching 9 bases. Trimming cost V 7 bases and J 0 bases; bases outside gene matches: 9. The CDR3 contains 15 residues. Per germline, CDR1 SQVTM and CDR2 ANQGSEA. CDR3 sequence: CSAEVGQGYQETQYF. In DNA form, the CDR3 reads TGCAGCGCAGAGGTCGGACAGGGGTACCAAGAGACCCAGTACTTC.

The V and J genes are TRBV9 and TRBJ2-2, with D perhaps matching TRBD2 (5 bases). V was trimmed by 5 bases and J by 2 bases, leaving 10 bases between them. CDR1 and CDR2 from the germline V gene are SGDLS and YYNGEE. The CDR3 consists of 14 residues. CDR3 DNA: TGTGCCAGCAGATCCGGGATCAACACCGGGGAGCTGTTTTTT. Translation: CASRSGINTGELFF.

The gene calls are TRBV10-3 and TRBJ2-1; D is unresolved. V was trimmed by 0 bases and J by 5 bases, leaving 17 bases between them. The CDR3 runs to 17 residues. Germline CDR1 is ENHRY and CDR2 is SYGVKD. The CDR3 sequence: CAISESPHIGRDNEQFF. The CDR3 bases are TGTGCCATCAGTGAGTCGCCTCACATAGGCCGGGACAATGAGCAGTTCTTC.

CDR3 loop: CASSYSWSGTEAFF. CDR3 DNA: TGTGCCAGCAGTTACTCGTGGTCGGGGACTGAAGCTTTCTTT. The chain uses TRBV6-5 and TRBJ1-1; D gene ambiguous. The CDR3 extends over 14 amino acids. V gave up 0 bases and J gave up 5 bases, with 10 bases separating them. The germline CDR1 and CDR2 sequences are MNHEY and SVGAGI.

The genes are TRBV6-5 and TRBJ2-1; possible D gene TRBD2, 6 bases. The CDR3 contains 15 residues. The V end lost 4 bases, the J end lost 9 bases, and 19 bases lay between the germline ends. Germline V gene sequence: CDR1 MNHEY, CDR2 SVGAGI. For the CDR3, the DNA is TGTGCCAGCAGTTTTGGGGACTTCTCTTTAGGTGAGCAGTTCTTC. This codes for CASSFGDFSLGEQFF.

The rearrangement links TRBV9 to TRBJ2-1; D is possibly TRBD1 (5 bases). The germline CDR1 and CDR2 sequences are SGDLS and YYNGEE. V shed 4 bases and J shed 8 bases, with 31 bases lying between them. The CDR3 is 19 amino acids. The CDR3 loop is CASSPTVQGAVQKGDEQFF. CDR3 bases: TGTGCCAGCAGCCCTACGGTCCAGGGCGCGGTCCAAAAAGGGGATGAGCAGTTCTTC.

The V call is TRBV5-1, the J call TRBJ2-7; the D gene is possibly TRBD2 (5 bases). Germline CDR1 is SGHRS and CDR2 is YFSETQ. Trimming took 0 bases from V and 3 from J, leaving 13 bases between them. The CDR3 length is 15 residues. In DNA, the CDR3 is TGCGCCAGCAGCTTGGCTCTAGCCGCGGTCTACGAGCAGTACTTC. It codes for CASSLALAAVYEQYF.

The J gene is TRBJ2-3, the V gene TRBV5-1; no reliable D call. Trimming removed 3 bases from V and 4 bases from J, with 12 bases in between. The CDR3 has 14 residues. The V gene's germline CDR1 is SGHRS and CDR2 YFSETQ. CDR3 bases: TGCGCCAGCAGCTCATCGGCAGGTTCAGATACGCAGTATTTT. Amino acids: CASSSSAGSDTQYF.

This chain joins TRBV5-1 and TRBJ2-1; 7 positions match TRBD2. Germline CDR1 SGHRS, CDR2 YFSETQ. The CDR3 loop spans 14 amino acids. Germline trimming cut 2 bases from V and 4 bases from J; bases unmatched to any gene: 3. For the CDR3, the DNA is TGCGCCAGCAGCTTCGGGGGAGGGTACAATGAGCAGTTCTTC. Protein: CASSFGGGYNEQFF.

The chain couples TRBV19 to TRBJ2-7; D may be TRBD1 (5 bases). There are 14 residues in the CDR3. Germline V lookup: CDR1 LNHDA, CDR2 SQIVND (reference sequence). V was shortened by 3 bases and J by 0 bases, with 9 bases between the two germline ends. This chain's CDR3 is CASSIQGNSYEQYF. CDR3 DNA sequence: TGTGCCAGTAGTATCCAGGGCAACTCCTACGAGCAGTACTTC.

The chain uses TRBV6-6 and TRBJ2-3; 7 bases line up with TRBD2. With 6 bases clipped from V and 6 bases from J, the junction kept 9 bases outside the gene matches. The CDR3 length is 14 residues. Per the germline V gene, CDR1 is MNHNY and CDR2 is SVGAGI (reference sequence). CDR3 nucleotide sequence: TGTGCCAGCAGGTCGATCGGGAGGATCGATACGCAGTATTTT. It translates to CASRSIGRIDTQYF.

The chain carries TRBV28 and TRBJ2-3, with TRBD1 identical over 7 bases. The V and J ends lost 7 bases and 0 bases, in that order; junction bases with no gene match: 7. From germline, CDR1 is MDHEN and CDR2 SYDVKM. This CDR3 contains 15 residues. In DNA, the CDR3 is TGTGCCAGCAAGACAGGGAGCACAAGCACAGATACGCAGTATTTT. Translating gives CASKTGSTSTDTQYF.

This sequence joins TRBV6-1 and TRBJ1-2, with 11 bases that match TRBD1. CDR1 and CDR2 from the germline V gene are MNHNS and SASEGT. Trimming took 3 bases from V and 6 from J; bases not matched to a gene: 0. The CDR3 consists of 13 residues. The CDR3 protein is CASSEDRGHGYTF. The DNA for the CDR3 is TGTGCCAGCAGTGAGGACAGGGGGCATGGCTACACCTTC.

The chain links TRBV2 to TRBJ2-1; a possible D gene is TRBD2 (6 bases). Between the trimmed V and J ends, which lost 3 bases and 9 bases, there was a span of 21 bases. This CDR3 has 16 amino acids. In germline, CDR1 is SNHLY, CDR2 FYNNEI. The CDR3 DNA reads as TGTGCCAGCAGTGAGGCGGCTAGAATGGGAGCGGGTGAGCAGTTCTTC. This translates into CASSEAARMGAGEQFF.

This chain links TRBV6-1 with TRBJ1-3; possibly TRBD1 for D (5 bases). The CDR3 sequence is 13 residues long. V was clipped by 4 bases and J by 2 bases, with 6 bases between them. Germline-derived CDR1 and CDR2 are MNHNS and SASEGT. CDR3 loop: CASSVGAGNTIYF. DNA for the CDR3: TGTGCCAGCAGTGTAGGGGCTGGAAACACCATATATTTT.

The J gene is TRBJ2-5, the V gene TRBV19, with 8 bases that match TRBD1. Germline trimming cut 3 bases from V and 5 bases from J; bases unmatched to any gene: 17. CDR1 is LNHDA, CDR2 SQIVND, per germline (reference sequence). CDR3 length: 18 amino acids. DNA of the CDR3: TGTGCCAGTAGTATCCGTGGACAGGGCTGGGGATTGGGCGAGACCCAGTACTTC. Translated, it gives CASSIRGQGWGLGETQYF.

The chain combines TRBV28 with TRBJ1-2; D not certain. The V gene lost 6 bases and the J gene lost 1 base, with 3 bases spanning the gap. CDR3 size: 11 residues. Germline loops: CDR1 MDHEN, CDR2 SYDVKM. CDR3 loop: CASSLNYGYTF. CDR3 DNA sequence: TGTGCCAGCAGCCTTAACTATGGCTACACCTTC.

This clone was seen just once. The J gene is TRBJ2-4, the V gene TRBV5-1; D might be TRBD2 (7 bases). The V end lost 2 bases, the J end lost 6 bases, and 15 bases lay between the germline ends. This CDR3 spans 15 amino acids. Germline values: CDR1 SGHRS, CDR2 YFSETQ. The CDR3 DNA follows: TGCGCCAGCAGCTTCGGGGGGCCAGTTTCAAACATTCAGTACTTC. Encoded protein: CASSFGGPVSNIQYF.

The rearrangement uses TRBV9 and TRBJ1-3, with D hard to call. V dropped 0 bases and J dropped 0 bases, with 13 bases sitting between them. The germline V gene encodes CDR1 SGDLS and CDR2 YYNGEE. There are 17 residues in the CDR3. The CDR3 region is CASSVGAGGSSGNTIYF. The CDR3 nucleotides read TGTGCCAGCAGCGTAGGAGCGGGAGGGTCCTCTGGAAACACCATATATTTT. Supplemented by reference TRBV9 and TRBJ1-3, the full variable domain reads DSGVTQTPKHLITATGQRVTLRCSPRSGDLSVYWYQQSLDQGLQFLIQYYNGEERAKGNILERFSAQQFPDLHSELNLSSLELGDSALYFCASSVGAGGSSGNTIYFGEGSWLTVV.

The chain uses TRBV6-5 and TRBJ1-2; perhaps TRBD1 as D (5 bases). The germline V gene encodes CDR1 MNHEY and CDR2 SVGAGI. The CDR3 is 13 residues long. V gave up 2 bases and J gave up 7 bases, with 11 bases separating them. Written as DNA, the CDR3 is TGTGCCAGCAGTTACGATCAGGGATCTGGCTACACCTTC. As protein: CASSYDQGSGYTF.